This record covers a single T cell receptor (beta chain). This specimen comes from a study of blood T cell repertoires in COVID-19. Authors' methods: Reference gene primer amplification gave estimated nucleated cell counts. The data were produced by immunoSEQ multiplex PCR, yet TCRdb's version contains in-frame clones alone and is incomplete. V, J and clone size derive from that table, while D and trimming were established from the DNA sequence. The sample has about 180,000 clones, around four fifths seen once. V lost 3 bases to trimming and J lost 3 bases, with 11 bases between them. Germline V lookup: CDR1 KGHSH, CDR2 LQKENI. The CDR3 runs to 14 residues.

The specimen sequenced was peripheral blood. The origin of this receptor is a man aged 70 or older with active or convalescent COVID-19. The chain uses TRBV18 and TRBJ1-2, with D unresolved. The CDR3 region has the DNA TGTGCCAGCTCACCGAACTCCCGCGACTATGGCTACACCTTC. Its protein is CASSPNSRDYGYTF. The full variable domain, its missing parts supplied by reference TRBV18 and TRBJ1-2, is NAGVMQNPRHLVRRRGQEARLRCSPMKGHSHVYWYRQLPEEGLKFMVYLQKENIIDESGMPKERFSAEFPKEGPSILRIQQVVRGDSAAYFCASSPNSRDYGYTFGSGTRLTVV.